A selection of T cell receptor beta chains follows, all from one sample in a study of control samples from healthy donors and cancer patients. The data were produced by immunoSEQ multiplex PCR, yet TCRdb's version contains in-frame clones alone and is incomplete. Among around 20,000 clones listed, 85% to 90% were seen once. Source material: PBMCs. The receptor set was obtained from an older woman with head and neck cancer. The CDR3 runs from the conserved cysteine through the conserved F or W. Each record gives: clone size, D gene, J gene, CDR3 length, V gene, CDR3 DNA, CDR3 protein. A D gene is named only where the DNA matches it firmly. Clone size is not always given. Where it is, it says once, few, many or a class for expanded clones.

- TRBD1 TRBJ1-4 16 TRBV6-1 TGTGCCAGCAGTGTCATACCGGGACAGGGGCTTGAAAAACTGTTTTTT CASSVIPGQGLEKLFF
few - TRBJ2-7 16 TRBV15 TGTGCCACCAGCAGAGATGCGGGACAACGGGCCTACGAGCAGTACTTC CATSRDAGQRAYEQYF
once - TRBJ2-5 14 TRBV7-7 TGTGCCAGCAGCTTAGGGGGGGCAATGGAGACCCAGTACTTC CASSLGGAMETQYF
- - TRBJ2-5 16 TRBV27 TGTGCCAGCAGTTTAACACCGGGACGCCCGTGGGAGACCCAGTACTTC CASSLTPGRPWETQYF
- - TRBJ2-3 16 TRBV12-5 TGTGCTAGTGGTCTGGGACTCTACGGGCTCTCAGATACGCAGTATTTT CASGLGLYGLSDTQYF
- TRBD2 TRBJ2-1 15 TRBV11-2 TGTGCCAGCAGCCCCCCCAGCGGGGACTACAATGAGCAGTTCTTC CASSPPSGDYNEQFF
- - TRBJ2-4 16 TRBV6-1 TGTGCCAGCATTGATAGGACACACTCAGCCAAAAACATTCAGTACTTC CASIDRTHSAKNIQYF
few - TRBJ1-1 14 TRBV24-1 TGTGCCACCAGTGCCTCGGGACAAAGGACTGAAGCTTTCTTT CATSASGQRTEAFF
- - TRBJ1-5 14 TRBV4-1 TGCGCCAGCAGCCAAGAGGGAACCTATCAGCCCCAGCATTTT CASSQEGTYQPQHF
- TRBD1 TRBJ1-2 14 TRBV11-1 TGTGCCAGCAGCTCGACAGGGCCCTCGTATGGCTACACCTTC CASSSTGPSYGYTF
- TRBD1 TRBJ2-1 15 TRBV5-4 TGTGCCAGCAGCATCGGGACAGGAGTCTACAATGAGCAGTTCTTC CASSIGTGVYNEQFF
once - TRBJ1-2 14 TRBV5-5 TGTGCCAGCACCCCTCCGGGGTTATACTATGGCTACACCTTC CASTPPGLYYGYTF
- - TRBJ1-3 15 TRBV7-2 TGTGCCAGCAGCCCCCGGGGGGGGGCTGGAAACACCATATATTTT CASSPRGGAGNTIYF
- - TRBJ1-5 14 TRBV27 TGTGCCAGCAGCTTACAGGGCCAATCCCCTCCCCAGCATTTT CASSLQGQSPPQHF
few - TRBJ1-5 9 TRBV7-9 TGTGCCAGCAGCTCCCCCCAGCATTTT CASSSPQHF
- - TRBJ2-5 14 TRBV11-3 TGTGCCAGCAGCCTTAGTGGTGGGGGAGAGACCCAGTACTTC CASSLSGGGETQYF
few - TRBJ1-2 13 TRBV2 TGTGCCAGCAGTGAAATATCAGGGTGGGGCTACACCTTC CASSEISGWGYTF
once - TRBJ2-7 16 TRBV13 TGTGCCAGCAGCTACCCGGCCGGGACTGGATCCTACGAGCAGTACTTC CASSYPAGTGSYEQYF
few - TRBJ2-7 17 TRBV2 TGTGCCAGCAGATCCCCCCTTTCGAGGGCCCGCTCCTACGAGCAGTACTTC CASRSPLSRARSYEQYF
- - TRBJ2-3 15 TRBV7-9 TGTGCCAGCAGCTATGTGACAGGAAACACAGATACGCAGTATTTT CASSYVTGNTDTQYF
- - TRBJ1-1 17 TRBV14 TGTGCCAGCAGCAATAGACGGGGCAGGGGTTGGTACACTGAAGCTTTCTTT CASSNRRGRGWYTEAFF
- - TRBJ1-1 15 TRBV27 TGTGCCAGCACCCGTAATACAGGCGTGAACACTGAAGCTTTCTTT CASTRNTGVNTEAFF
- - TRBJ1-1 19 TRBV4-1 TGCGCCAGCAGCCAAGTCGCCAGGGGAAGCCCCCACATGAACACTGAAGCTTTCTTT CASSQVARGSPHMNTEAFF
- - TRBJ1-1 16 TRBV3-1/TRBV3-2 TGTGCCAGCAGCCGCGTCAGGGGAAGGGGGAACACTGAAGCTTTCTTT CASSRVRGRGNTEAFF
- - TRBJ1-5 15 TRBV27 TGTGCCACCAAACGGGTGGGGGGGAGCAATCAGCCCCAGCATTTT CATKRVGGSNQPQHF
- - TRBJ1-5 14 TRBV4-2 TGTGCCAGCAGCCAAGAACGGGGCGATCAGCCCCAGCATTTT CASSQERGDQPQHF
- TRBD1 TRBJ1-5 15 TRBV19 TGTGCCAGTGGTGAGACAGGGGTCCCTCATCAGCCCCAGCATTTT CASGETGVPHQPQHF
- TRBD1 TRBJ1-1 15 TRBV19 TGTGCCAGTAGTATATCCCAGGGGGTTTTAACTGAAGCTTTCTTT CASSISQGVLTEAFF
- TRBD1 TRBJ2-7 14 TRBV10-3 TGTGCCATCAGGGAGGGACAGGGGGGTAGCGAGCAGTACTTC CAIREGQGGSEQYF